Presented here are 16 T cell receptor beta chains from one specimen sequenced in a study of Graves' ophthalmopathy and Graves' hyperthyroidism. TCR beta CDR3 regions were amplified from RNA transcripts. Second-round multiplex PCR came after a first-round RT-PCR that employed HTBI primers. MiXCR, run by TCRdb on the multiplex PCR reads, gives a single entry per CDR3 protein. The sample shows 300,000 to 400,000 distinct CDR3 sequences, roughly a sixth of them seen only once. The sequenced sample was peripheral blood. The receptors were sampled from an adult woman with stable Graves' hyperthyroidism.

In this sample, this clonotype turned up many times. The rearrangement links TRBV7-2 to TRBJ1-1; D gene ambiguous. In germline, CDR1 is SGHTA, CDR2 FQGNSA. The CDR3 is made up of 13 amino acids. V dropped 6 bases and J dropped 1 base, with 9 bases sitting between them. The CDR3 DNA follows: TGTGCCAGCAGAATAGACTGGAACACTGAAGCTTTCTTT. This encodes CASRIDWNTEAFF.

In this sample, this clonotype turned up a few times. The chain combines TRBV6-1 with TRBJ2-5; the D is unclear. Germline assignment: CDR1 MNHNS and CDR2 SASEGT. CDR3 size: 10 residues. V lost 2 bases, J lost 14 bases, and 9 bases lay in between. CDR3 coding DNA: TGTGCCAGCAGTGAATTTGACCTCTACTTC. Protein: CASSEFDLYF.

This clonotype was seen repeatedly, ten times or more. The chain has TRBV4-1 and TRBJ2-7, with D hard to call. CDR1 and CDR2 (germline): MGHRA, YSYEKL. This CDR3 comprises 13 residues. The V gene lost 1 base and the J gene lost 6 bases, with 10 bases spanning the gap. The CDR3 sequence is CASSQANPSEQYF. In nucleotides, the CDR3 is TGCGCCAGCAGCCAAGCTAATCCAAGCGAGCAGTACTTC.

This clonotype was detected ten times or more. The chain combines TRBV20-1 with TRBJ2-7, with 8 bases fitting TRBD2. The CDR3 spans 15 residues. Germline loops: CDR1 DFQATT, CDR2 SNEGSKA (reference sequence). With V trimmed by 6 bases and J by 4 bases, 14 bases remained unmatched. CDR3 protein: CSARGSRTSWYEQYF. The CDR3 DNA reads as TGCAGTGCGCGAGGGTCCAGGACTAGCTGGTACGAGCAGTACTTC.

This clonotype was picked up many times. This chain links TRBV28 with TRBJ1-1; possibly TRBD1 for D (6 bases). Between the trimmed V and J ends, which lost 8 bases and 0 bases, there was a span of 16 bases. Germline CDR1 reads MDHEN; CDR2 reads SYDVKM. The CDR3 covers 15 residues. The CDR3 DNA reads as TGTGCCAGCCACCCCGGGGGCCCGGTGAACACTGAAGCTTTCTTT. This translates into CASHPGGPVNTEAFF.

This chain's CDR3 is CASSYDTSDTGELFF. CDR3 sequence (DNA): TGTGCCAGCAGTTACGATACTAGCGACACCGGGGAGCTGTTTTTT. The chain couples TRBV2 to TRBJ2-2; 7 bases fit TRBD2. Germline CDR1 is SNHLY and CDR2 is FYNNEI. There are 15 residues in the CDR3. V shed 5 bases and J 3 bases; nucleotides not matched to a gene: 6.

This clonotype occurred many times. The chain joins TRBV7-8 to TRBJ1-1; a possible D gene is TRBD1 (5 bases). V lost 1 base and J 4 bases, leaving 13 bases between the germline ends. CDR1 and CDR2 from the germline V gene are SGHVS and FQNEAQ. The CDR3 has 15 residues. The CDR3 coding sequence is TGTGCCAGCAGCTTAGTTGAGGGGCTTGCCACTGAAGCTTTCTTT. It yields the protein CASSLVEGLATEAFF.

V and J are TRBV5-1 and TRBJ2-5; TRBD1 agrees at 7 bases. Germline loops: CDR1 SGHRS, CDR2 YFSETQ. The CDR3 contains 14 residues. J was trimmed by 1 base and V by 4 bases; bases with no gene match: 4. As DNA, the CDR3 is TGCGCCAGCAGCGACACAGGGGCCCAAGAGACCCAGTACTTC. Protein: CASSDTGAQETQYF.

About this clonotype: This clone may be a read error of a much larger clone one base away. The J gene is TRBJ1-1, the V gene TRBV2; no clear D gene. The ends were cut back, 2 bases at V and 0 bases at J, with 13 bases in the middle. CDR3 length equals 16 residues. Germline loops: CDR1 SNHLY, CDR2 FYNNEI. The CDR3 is CASSENPGTLNTEAFF. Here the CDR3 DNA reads TGTGCCAGCAGTGAAAACCCCGGAACCCTGAACACTGAAGCTTTCTTT. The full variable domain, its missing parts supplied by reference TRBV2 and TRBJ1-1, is EPEVTQTPSHQVTQMGQEVILRCVPISNHLYFYWYRQILGQKVEFLVSFYNNEISEKSEIFDDQFSVERPDGSNFTLKIRSTKLEDSAMYFCASSENPGTLNTEAFFGQGTRLTVV.

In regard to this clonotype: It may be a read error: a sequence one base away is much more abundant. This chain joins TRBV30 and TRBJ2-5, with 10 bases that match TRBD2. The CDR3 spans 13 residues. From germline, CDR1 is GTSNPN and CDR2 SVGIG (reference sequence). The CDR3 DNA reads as TGTGCCTGGACCTTAGCGGGAGGAGAGACCAAGTACTTC. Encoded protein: CAWTLAGGETKYF.

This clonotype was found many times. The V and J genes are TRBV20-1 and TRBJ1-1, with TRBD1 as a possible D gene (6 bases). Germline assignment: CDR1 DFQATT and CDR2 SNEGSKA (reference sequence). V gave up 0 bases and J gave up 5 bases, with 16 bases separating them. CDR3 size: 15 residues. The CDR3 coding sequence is TGCAGTGCTAGAGATTGGCAGGGGCGGGGAACTGAAGCTTTCTTT. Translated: CSARDWQGRGTEAFF.

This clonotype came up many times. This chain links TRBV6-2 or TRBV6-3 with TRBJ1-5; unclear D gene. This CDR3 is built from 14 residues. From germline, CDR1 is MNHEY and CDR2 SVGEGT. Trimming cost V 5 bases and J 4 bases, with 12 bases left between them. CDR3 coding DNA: TGTGCCAGCAGTCCCCGGACCCAAAATCAGCCCCAGCATTTT. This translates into CASSPRTQNQPQHF.

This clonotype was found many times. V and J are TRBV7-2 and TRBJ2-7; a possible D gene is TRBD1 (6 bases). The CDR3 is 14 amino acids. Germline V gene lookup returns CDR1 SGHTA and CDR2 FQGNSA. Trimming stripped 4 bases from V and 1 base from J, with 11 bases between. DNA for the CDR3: TGTGCCAGCAGCTCCGGACAGACTTCCTACGAGCAGTACTTC. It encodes CASSSGQTSYEQYF.

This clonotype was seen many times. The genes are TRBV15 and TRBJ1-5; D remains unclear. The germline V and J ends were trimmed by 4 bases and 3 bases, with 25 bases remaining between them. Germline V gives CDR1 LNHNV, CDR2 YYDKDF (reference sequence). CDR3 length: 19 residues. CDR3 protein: CATSISPHSGPTVNQPQHF. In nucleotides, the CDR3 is TGTGCCACCAGCATCAGCCCCCACTCCGGACCCACTGTCAATCAGCCCCAGCATTTT.

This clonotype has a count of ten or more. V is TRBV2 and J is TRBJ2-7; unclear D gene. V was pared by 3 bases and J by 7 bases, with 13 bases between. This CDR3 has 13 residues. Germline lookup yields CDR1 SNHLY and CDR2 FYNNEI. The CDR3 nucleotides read TGTGCCAGCAGTGACATGCTACAGCTAGAGCAGTACTTC. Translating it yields CASSDMLQLEQYF.

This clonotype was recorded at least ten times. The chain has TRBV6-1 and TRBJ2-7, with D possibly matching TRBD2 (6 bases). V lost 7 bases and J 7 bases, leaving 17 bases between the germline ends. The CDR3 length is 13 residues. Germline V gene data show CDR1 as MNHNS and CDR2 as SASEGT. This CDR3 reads CASTLRGSREQYF. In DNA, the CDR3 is TGTGCCAGCACTCTTCGGGGGTCACGTGAGCAGTACTTC.